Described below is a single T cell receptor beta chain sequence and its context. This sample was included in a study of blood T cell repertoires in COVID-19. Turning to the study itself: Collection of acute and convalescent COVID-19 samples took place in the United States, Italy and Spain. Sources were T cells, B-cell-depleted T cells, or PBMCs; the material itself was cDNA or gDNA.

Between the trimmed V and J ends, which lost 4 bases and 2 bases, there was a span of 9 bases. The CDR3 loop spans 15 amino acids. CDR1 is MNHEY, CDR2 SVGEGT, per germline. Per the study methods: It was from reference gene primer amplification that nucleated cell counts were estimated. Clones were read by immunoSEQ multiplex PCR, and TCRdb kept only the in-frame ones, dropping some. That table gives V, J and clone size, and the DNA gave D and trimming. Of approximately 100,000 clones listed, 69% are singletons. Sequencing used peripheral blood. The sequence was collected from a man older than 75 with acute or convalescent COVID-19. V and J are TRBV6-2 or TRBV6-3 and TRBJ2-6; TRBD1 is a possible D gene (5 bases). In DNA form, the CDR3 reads TGTGCCAGCAGTTTTGTAGGGGCTGGGGCCAACGTCCTGACTTTC. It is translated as CASSFVGAGANVLTF.